One sample yielded the 26 T cell receptor beta chains listed below, sequenced in a study of blood T cells in healthy people across ages (dated by TCRdb to the mid-2010s). To prepare the library, 5' RACE was applied. Sequencing relied on an Illumina HiSeq 2500. A second PCR of roughly 7 to 12 cycles was run with a J-beta primer mix and a sample-barcoded 5' primer. In TCRdb, the public reads were trimmed at Q25 with fastp and aligned with MiXCR, with productive beta chains retained. Each record represents a unique CDR3 protein, reported with the most common genes and DNA among its rows. This sample is represented by over 600,000 distinct CDR3 sequences; around 50% of them were singletons. Roughly 20% of the sample goes to the ten largest clones. Input material: blood. The receptors derive from a man aged 80 or over in good health.

This clonotype has a handful of counts. CDR3 loop: CASSPMGTQYNEQFF. Here the CDR3 DNA reads TGTGCCAGCAGCCCTATGGGGACCCAATACAATGAGCAGTTCTTC. V is TRBV7-9 and J is TRBJ2-1; D is perhaps TRBD1 or TRBD2 (5 bases each). There are 15 residues in the CDR3. V lost 5 bases to trimming and J lost 4 bases, with 15 bases between them. The germline V gene has CDR1 SEHNR and CDR2 FQNEAQ (reference sequence).

This rearrangement joins TRBV7-2 to TRBJ2-1; TRBD2 agrees at 8 bases. V trimming: 7 bases; J trimming: 0 bases; junction bases outside the gene matches: 5. The V gene's germline CDR1 is SGHTA and CDR2 FQGNSA. The CDR3 length is 15 residues. CDR3 residues: CASTKSGSSYNEQFF. Written as DNA, the CDR3 is TGTGCCAGCACCAAGAGCGGGAGCTCCTACAATGAGCAGTTCTTC.

Only one count was recorded for this clonotype. V and J are TRBV5-1 and TRBJ2-2, with D possibly being TRBD1 or TRBD2 (5 bases each). The CDR3 covers 16 residues. Looked up from germline, CDR1 is SGHRS and CDR2 is YFSETQ. V lost 4 bases, J lost 8 bases, and 21 bases lay in between. The CDR3 reads CASSPQVAYSGGELFF. CDR3 nucleotide sequence: TGCGCCAGCAGCCCACAGGTAGCGTACTCCGGAGGGGAGCTGTTTTTT.

This clonotype was counted a few times. The chain employs TRBV7-2 and TRBJ2-7, with 8 bases that match TRBD2. Germline V CDR1 and CDR2: SGHTA, FQGNSA. The CDR3 runs 18 residues. The V segment lost 2 bases and the J segment 4 bases; nucleotides outside the gene matches: 16. CDR3 nucleotides: TGTGCCAGCAGCTTACCCCATTTAGCGGGGAGGGCCGGTTACGAGCAGTACTTC. Amino acids: CASSLPHLAGRAGYEQYF.

This clonotype was counted a few times. The V call is TRBV28, the J call TRBJ2-5; 9 bases agree with TRBD1. V gave up 1 base and J gave up 5 bases; unmatched junction bases: 5. CDR3 length: 15 residues. Germline lookup yields CDR1 MDHEN and CDR2 SYDVKM. CDR3 in amino acids: CASSLSQGALETQYF. The CDR3 DNA follows: TGTGCCAGCAGTTTATCACAGGGGGCCCTGGAGACCCAGTACTTC.

This chain connects TRBV7-9 to TRBJ2-3; the D gene is possibly TRBD2 (5 bases). The germline CDR1 and CDR2 sequences are SEHNR and FQNEAQ (reference sequence). V shed 4 bases and J shed 1 base, with 15 bases lying between them. The CDR3 runs to 16 residues. The CDR3 spells CASSSSDLRGTDTQYF. As DNA, the CDR3 is TGTGCCAGCAGCTCCTCGGACTTAAGAGGCACAGATACGCAGTATTTT.

CDR3 DNA: TGTGCCAGCAGCTTAGGCGGACAGGGCGGTTCACCCCTCCACTTT. Residues: CASSLGGQGGSPLHF. The V and J genes are TRBV7-9 and TRBJ1-6; 8 nucleotides match TRBD1. CDR3 size: 15 residues. With V trimmed by 1 base and J by 9 bases, 5 bases remained unmatched. Germline lookup yields CDR1 SEHNR and CDR2 FQNEAQ (reference sequence).

This chain joins TRBV6-1 and TRBJ2-3, with 8 bases that match TRBD1. J lost 2 bases, V lost 3 bases, and 10 bases had no gene match. CDR1 and CDR2 (germline): MNHNS, SASEGT. The CDR3 runs to 17 residues. The CDR3 DNA sequence: TGTGCCAGCAGTGAGTTCGGACAGGGCAGATCCACAGATACGCAGTATTTT. Translated, it gives CASSEFGQGRSTDTQYF.

The chain joins TRBV4-3 to TRBJ2-2; D is perhaps TRBD1 or TRBD2 (5 bases each). The CDR3 length is 15 residues. Trimming stripped 5 bases from V and 4 bases from J, with 14 bases between. The germline CDR1 and CDR2 sequences are LGHNA and YSLEER. The CDR3: CASSSGAGFTGELFF. The CDR3 nucleotides read TGCGCCAGCAGCTCCGGGGCAGGGTTCACCGGGGAGCTGTTTTTT.

V is TRBV28 and J is TRBJ2-5; 14 bases match TRBD2. Trimming removed 5 bases from V and 3 bases from J; junction bases left unmatched: 11. There are 18 residues in the CDR3. Per germline, CDR1 MDHEN and CDR2 SYDVKM. In DNA form, the CDR3 reads TGTGCCAGCAGTCTTCCGGGACTAGCGGGAGTATTCAAAGAGACCCAGTACTTC. Its protein is CASSLPGLAGVFKETQYF.

This clonotype has just a few counts. The rearrangement uses TRBV12-3 or TRBV12-4 and TRBJ1-2; D is undetermined. The ends were cut back, 3 bases at V and 8 bases at J, with 13 bases in the middle. The length of the CDR3 is 13 residues. The CDR3 region is CASSFNVLGGYTF. The CDR3 DNA is TGTGCCAGCAGTTTCAATGTTCTGGGGGGCTACACCTTC.

The chain links TRBV20-1 to TRBJ2-5; the D gene is possibly TRBD1 (5 bases). CDR1 DFQATT and CDR2 SNEGSKA come from the germline V gene (reference sequence). V gave up 0 bases and J gave up 5 bases, with 13 bases separating them. This CDR3 spans 14 amino acids. DNA for the CDR3: TGCAGTGCTAGAGATCAGGGTCGGCACGAGACCCAGTACTTC. Protein: CSARDQGRHETQYF.

This clonotype was observed a single time. The rearrangement links TRBV27 to TRBJ2-4, with D maybe TRBD1 (6 bases). The J call is in doubt because the DNA end fits TRBJ2-7 better. Germline V gives CDR1 MNHEY, CDR2 SMNVEV (reference sequence). The CDR3 is 14 residues long. CDR3 residues: CASSPGVRGHEQYF. The CDR3 region has the DNA TGTGCCAGCAGTCCGGGCGTCAGGGGCCACGAGCAGTACTTC.

This clonotype came up a few times. This may stem from a read error, because a much larger clone lies one nucleotide away. The chain carries TRBV7-2 and TRBJ2-1; TRBD2 agrees at 7 bases. This CDR3 is 15 amino acids long. V was pared by 1 base and J by 10 bases, with 10 bases of the junction left unmatched. Germline CDR1 SGHTA, CDR2 FQGNSA. The CDR3 DNA reads TGTGCCAGCAGCTTAGAGGGAGGGAGGATCAACGAGCAGTTCTTC. It codes for CASSLEGGRINEQFF.

This clonotype has a handful of counts. The chain recombines TRBV7-2 with TRBJ2-1; TRBD2 aligns across 9 bases. Germline loops: CDR1 SGHTA, CDR2 FQGNSA. The CDR3 has 15 residues. The junction had 6 bases not matched to a gene; V was cut back by 2 bases and J by 7 bases. This CDR3 reads CASSLPLAGRNEQFF. The CDR3 bases are TGTGCCAGCAGCTTACCACTAGCGGGTCGGAATGAGCAGTTCTTC.

This sequence joins TRBV3-1 and TRBJ2-1, with D possibly TRBD1 on 6 matching bases. The CDR3 contains 15 residues. Germline lookup yields CDR1 LGHDT and CDR2 YNNKEL (reference sequence). Between the trimmed V and J ends, which lost 0 bases and 13 bases, there was a span of 19 bases. The CDR3, as DNA: TGTGCCAGCAGCCAAGATGCCACAGGGTATGGGACCCAGTTCTTC. This sequence encodes CASSQDATGYGTQFF.

The J gene is TRBJ2-1, the V gene TRBV2; 11 bases fit TRBD2. The CDR3 length is 14 residues. With 6 bases clipped from V and 2 bases from J, the junction kept 0 bases outside the gene matches. Germline V CDR1 and CDR2: SNHLY, FYNNEI. The CDR3 DNA sequence: TGTGCCAGCAGGGGACTAGCGGCCTACAATGAGCAGTTCTTC. Protein sequence: CASRGLAAYNEQFF.

The CDR3 reads CATSSRTGGTQPQHF. The CDR3 DNA sequence: TGTGCCACCAGCAGTCGAACAGGGGGAACTCAGCCCCAGCATTTT. The rearrangement links TRBV15 to TRBJ1-5, with 8 bases identical to TRBD1. CDR3 length: 15 residues. From germline, CDR1 is LNHNV and CDR2 YYDKDF (reference sequence). The ends lost 3 bases at V and 6 bases at J; junction bases unmatched: 7.

The V call is TRBV10-3, the J call TRBJ2-3; perhaps TRBD2 as D (6 bases). Trimming pared 5 bases from V and 6 bases from J, leaving 15 bases between. The CDR3 runs 14 residues. The germline CDR1 and CDR2 sequences are ENHRY and SYGVKD. This CDR3 is CAISPGLPTDTQYF. Here the CDR3 DNA reads TGTGCCATCAGTCCGGGACTCCCGACCGATACGCAGTATTTT.

This chain connects TRBV7-3 to TRBJ2-3; D remains unclear. This CDR3 is 15 amino acids long. V lost 1 base to trimming and J lost 4 bases, with 12 bases between them. CDR1 and CDR2 (germline): SGHTA, FQGTGA. The CDR3 DNA reads as TGTGCCAGCAGCTTAAGTGGTGGGGATGCAGATACGCAGTATTTT. As protein: CASSLSGGDADTQYF.

This clonotype came up a few times. The rearrangement joins TRBV29-1 to TRBJ2-5; 9 bases are a match to TRBD2. The J call is doubtful: the DNA matches TRBJ2-7 better. The germline V gene encodes CDR1 SQVTM and CDR2 ANQGSEA. The CDR3 totals 12 residues. In DNA form, the CDR3 reads TGCAGCGTGCTAGCGGGACACCACGAGCAGTACTTC. Amino acids: CSVLAGHHEQYF.

This chain links TRBV29-1 with TRBJ1-5, with a tentative D call TRBD1 (6 bases). V was clipped by 6 bases and J by 5 bases, with 14 bases between them. In germline, CDR1 is SQVTM, CDR2 ANQGSEA. The CDR3 is 13 amino acids. CDR3 sequence reads: CSVQTGWDQPQHF. The CDR3 coding sequence is TGCAGCGTGCAAACAGGGTGGGATCAGCCCCAGCATTTT.

The CDR3 coding sequence is TGCAGTGCTAGAGACGGGGGCAGCACAGATACGCAGTATTTT. Translating it yields CSARDGGSTDTQYF. This chain connects TRBV20-1 to TRBJ2-3; D may be TRBD1 or TRBD2 (6 bases each). The CDR3 has 14 amino acids. The V gene's germline CDR1 is DFQATT and CDR2 SNEGSKA (reference sequence). V lost 0 bases to trimming and J lost 0 bases, with 7 bases between them.

The chain combines TRBV3-1 with TRBJ2-7, with 9 bases lining up with TRBD2. V shed 4 bases and J 7 bases; nucleotides not matched to a gene: 14. From germline, CDR1 is LGHDT and CDR2 YNNKEL (reference sequence). The CDR3 totals 16 residues. CDR3 residues: CASSPGGLAGTGEQYF. The CDR3 bases are TGTGCCAGCAGCCCTGGAGGGCTAGCGGGAACGGGAGAGCAGTACTTC.

The J gene is TRBJ2-6, the V gene TRBV9; D not resolved. CDR1 and CDR2 from the germline V gene are SGDLS and YYNGEE. The V and J ends lost 5 bases and 2 bases respectively, with 8 bases between them. The CDR3 loop spans 14 amino acids. CDR3 sequence reads: CASRGSAGANVLTF. CDR3 bases: TGTGCCAGCAGGGGTTCCGCTGGGGCCAACGTCCTGACTTTC.

The rearrangement joins TRBV28 to TRBJ2-7; 8 positions match TRBD2. This CDR3 region has 14 residues. V lost 6 bases to trimming and J lost 0 bases; unmatched junction nucleotides: 4. CDR1 MDHEN and CDR2 SYDVKM come from the germline V gene. The CDR3 here is CASRGGGSSYEQYF. The CDR3 DNA follows: TGTGCCAGCAGGGGCGGGGGGAGCTCCTACGAGCAGTACTTC.